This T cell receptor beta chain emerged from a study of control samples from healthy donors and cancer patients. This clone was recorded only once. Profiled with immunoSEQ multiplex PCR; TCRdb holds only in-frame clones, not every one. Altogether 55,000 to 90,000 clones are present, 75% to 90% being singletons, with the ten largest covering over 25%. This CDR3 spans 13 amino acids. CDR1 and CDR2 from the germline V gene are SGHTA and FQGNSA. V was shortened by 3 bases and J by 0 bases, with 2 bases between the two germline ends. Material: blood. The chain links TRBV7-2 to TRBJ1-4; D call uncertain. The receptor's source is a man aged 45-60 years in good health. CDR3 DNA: TGTGCCAGCAGCTTTGCAACTAATGAAAAACTGTTTTTT. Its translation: CASSFATNEKLFF.